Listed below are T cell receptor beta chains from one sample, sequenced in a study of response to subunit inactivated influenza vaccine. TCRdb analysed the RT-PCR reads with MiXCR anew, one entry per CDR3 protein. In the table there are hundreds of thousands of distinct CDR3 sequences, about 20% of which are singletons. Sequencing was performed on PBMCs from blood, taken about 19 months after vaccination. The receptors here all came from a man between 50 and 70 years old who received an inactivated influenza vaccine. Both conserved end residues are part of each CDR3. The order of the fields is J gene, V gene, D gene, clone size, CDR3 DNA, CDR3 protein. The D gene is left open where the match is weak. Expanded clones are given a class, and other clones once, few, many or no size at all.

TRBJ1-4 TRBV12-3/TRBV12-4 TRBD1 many TGTGCCAGCAGTTCGACAGGGGGCGAGGAAAAACTGTTTTTT CASSSTGGEEKLFF
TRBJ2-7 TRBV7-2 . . TGTGCCAGCAGCTTAGCCGGGACGAAAACCTACGAGCAGTACTTC CASSLAGTKTYEQYF
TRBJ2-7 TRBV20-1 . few TGCAGTGCTAGAGATTGGGGGCACGAGCAGTACTTC CSARDWGHEQYF
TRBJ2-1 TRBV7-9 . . TGTGCCAGCAGCCCCCGGTCTAGCATCGGCTCCTACAATGAGCAGTTCTTC CASSPRSSIGSYNEQFF
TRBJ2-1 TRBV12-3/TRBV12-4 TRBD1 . TGTGCCAGCACTGAAGAGGGGGCCTCATCTGAGCAGTTCTTC CASTEEGASSEQFF
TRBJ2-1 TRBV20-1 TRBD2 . TGCAGTGCTAGAGATCAGACTAGCGGGGGCCGATACAATGAGCAGTTCTTC CSARDQTSGGRYNEQFF
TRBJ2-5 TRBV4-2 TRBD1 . TGTGCCAGCAGCCAACCCGGGACAGGCCAAGAGACCCAGTACTTC CASSQPGTGQETQYF
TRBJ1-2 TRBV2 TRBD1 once TGTGCCAGCAACGATCCGGGACAGGGCGATGGCTACACCTTC CASNDPGQGDGYTF
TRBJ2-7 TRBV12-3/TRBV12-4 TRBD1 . TGTGCCAGCAGTAGGGGACAGGGGGGTTTTGAGCAGTACTTC CASSRGQGGFEQYF
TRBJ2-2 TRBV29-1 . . TGCAGCGGTCGAGGGGATTACGGGGAGCTGTTTTTT CSGRGDYGELFF
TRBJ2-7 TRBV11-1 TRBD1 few TGTGCCAGCAGCTCCTATTGGACAGGGAAGGAGACAGGTCTCCACGAGCAGTACTTC CASSSYWTGKETGLHEQYF
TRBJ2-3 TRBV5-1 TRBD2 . TGCGCCAGCAGATGGACTAGCGGGAGTGGAGATACGCAGTATTTT CASRWTSGSGDTQYF
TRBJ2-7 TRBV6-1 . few TGTGCCAGCAGCAGTGGGACGTCCTACGAGCAGTACTTC CASSSGTSYEQYF
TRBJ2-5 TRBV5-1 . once TGCGCCAGCAGCTTATTAGGCGGTGGACAGACCCAGTACTTC CASSLLGGGQTQYF